Sequencing of this TCR beta chain was carried out in a study of sequential checkpoint blockade in melanoma. The assay was immunoSEQ multiplex PCR, and TCRdb's table has in-frame clones only and misses some. The table includes 13,000 or so clones, 25% to 30% detected once. Germline lookup yields CDR1 SGDLS and CDR2 YYNGEE. The trim removed 6 bases at V and 4 bases at J, leaving 10 bases unmatched. This CDR3 has 16 residues. Noted treatment: randomized to nivolumab then ipilimumab (arm A) or the reverse (arm B). This TCR derives from a human donor with melanoma. The source material was tumor tissue (inferred from file names), sampled from a patient given nivolumab and ipilimumab in sequence. The chain carries TRBV9 and TRBJ2-3; 11 bases map to TRBD2. The CDR3 nucleotides are TGTGCCAGCACCACCGGGACTAGCGGCCCGCCAGATACGCAGTATTTT. It specifies CASTTGTSGPPDTQYF.